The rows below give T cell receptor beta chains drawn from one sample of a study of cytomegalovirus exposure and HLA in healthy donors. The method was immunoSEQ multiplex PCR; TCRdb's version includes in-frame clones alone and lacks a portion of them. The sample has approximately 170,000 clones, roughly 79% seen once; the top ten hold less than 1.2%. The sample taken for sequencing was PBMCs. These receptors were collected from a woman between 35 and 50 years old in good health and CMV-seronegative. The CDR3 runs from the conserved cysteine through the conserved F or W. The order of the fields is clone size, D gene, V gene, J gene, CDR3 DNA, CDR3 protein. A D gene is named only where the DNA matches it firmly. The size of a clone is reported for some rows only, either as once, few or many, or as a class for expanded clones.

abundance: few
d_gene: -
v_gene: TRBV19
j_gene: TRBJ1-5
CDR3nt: TGTGCCAGTAAAGGGGGCAATCAGCCCCAGCATTTT
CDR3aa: CASKGGNQPQHF

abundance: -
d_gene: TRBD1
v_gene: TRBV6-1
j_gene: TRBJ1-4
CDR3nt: TGTGCCAGCAATTTGAGACAGGGGAGTAACAAACTGTTTTTT
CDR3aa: CASNLRQGSNKLFF

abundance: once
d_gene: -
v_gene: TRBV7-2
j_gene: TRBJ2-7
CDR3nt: TGTGCCAGCAGCTTAAGGGACTGGGGCGACGAGCAGTACTTC
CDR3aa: CASSLRDWGDEQYF

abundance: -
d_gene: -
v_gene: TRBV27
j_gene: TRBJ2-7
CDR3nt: TGTGCCAGCAGTTTGGAGGGGGCGAAAAACGAGCAGTACTTC
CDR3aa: CASSLEGAKNEQYF

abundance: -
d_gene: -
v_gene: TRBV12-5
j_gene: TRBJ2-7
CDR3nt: TGTGCTAGTGGTTTGTCCGCGGAGGGAAGGTACGAGCAGTACTTC
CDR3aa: CASGLSAEGRYEQYF

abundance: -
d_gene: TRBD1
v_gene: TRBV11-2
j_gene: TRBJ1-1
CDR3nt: TGTGCCAGCAGCTTAGGCCACAGGGGTACGGGGACTGAAGCTTTCTTT
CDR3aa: CASSLGHRGTGTEAFF

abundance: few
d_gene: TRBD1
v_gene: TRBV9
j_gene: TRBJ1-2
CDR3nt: TGTGCCAGCAGCGTCACCGGGACAGGGGGCTCCTATGGCTACACCTTC
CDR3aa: CASSVTGTGGSYGYTF

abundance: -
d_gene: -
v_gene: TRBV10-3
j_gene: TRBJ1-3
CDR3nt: TGTGCCATCAGTGAGTCGAGCGTCGTGTCCGGAAACACCATATATTTT
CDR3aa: CAISESSVVSGNTIYF

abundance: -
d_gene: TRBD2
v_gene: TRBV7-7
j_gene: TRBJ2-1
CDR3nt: TGTGCTAGCAGCCCAACCGGGACTAGCGGTTACAATGAGCAGTTCTTC
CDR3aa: CASSPTGTSGYNEQFF

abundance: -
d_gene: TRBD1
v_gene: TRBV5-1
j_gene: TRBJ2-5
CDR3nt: TGCGCCAGCAGCCTGGACAGGGGGCCCCAAGAGACCCAGTACTTC
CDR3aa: CASSLDRGPQETQYF

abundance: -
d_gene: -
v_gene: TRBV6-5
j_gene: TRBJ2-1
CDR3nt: TGTGCCAGCAGCCCCACTCGGAATGAGCAGTTCTTC
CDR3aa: CASSPTRNEQFF

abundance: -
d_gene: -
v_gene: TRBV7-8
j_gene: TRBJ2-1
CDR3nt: TGTGCCAGCAAACGGACAGTGTTTGAAGGCCTAGACAATGAGCAGTTCTTC
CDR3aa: CASKRTVFEGLDNEQFF

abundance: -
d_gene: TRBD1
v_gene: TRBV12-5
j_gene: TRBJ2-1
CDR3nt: TGTGCTAGTGGTTTGGACAGGGGTGATGAGCAGTTCTTC
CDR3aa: CASGLDRGDEQFF

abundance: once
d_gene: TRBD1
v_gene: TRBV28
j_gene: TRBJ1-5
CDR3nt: TGTGCCAGCAGCCCGCCCAGACAGGGGGTCACGGGAGACCAGCCCCAGCATTTT
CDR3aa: CASSPPRQGVTGDQPQHF

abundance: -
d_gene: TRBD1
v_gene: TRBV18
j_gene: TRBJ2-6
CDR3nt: TGTGCCAGCTCTGGGACAGTTTTTTCTGGGGCCAACGTCCTGACTTTC
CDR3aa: CASSGTVFSGANVLTF

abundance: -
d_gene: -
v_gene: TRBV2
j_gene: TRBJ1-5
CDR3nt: TGTGCCAGCAGTAGGACTGAGGATCAGCCCCAGCATTTT
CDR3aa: CASSRTEDQPQHF

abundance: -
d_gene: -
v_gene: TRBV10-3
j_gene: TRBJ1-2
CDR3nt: TGTGCCATCAGTGTTCAGGGTTGGGACTATGGCTACACCTTC
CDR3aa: CAISVQGWDYGYTF

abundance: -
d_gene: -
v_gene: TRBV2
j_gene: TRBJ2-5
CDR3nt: TGTGCCAGCAGTGAAGCAGGGGGACGAGCCCAAGAGACCCAGTACTTC
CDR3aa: CASSEAGGRAQETQYF

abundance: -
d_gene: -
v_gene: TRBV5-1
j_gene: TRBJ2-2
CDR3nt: TGCGCCAGCGCCCCGGGAAGCGGGCTTACCGGGGAGCTGTTTTTT
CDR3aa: CASAPGSGLTGELFF

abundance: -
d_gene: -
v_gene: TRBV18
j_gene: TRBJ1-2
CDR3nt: TGTGCCAGCTCACCCGTCCAGGGTTCCGGGTATGGCTACACCTTC
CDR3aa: CASSPVQGSGYGYTF

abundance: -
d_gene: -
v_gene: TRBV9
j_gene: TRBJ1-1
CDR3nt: TGTGCCAGCAGCGTAAGTCAACAGGGAAGGAACACTGAAGCTTTCTTT
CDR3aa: CASSVSQQGRNTEAFF

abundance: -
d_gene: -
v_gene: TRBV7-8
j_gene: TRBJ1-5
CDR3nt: TGTGCCAGCAGCCGAGCCGCCACAGGTGGAGATCAGCCCCAGCATTTT
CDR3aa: CASSRAATGGDQPQHF

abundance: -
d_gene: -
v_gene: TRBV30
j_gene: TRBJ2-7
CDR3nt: TGTGCCTGGAGTGTAGACTACTCCTACGAGCAGTACTTC
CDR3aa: CAWSVDYSYEQYF

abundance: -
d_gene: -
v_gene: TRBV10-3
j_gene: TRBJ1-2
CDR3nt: TGTGCCATCAGTGACGAGGTCAGGGGTATGCATGGCTACACCTTC
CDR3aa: CAISDEVRGMHGYTF

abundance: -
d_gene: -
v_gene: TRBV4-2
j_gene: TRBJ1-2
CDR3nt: TGTGCCAGCAGCCAAGATCTCGGGGGAGTTGGGGGCTACACCTTC
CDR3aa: CASSQDLGGVGGYTF

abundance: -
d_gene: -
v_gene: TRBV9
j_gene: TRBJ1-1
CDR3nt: TGTGCCAGCAGCGCCGGACAGAACACTGAAGCTTTCTTT
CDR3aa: CASSAGQNTEAFF

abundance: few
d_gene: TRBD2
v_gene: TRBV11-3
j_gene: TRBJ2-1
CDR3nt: TGTGCCAGCAGCTTTTCCGGGACTAGCGGACGGAATGAGCAGTTCTTC
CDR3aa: CASSFSGTSGRNEQFF

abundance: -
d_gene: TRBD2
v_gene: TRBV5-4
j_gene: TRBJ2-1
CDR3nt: TGTGCCAGCTCCCGCCTAGCGGTTCTTTACAATGAGCAGTTCTTC
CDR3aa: CASSRLAVLYNEQFF

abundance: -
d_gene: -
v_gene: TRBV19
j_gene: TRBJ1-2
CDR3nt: TGTGCCAGTAGTCCAGACTATGGCTACACCTTC
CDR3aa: CASSPDYGYTF

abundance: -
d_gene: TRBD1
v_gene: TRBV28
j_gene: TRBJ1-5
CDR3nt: TGTGCCAGCAGTTTAAGGGACAGAGGGTTCAATCAGCCCCAGCATTTT
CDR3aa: CASSLRDRGFNQPQHF

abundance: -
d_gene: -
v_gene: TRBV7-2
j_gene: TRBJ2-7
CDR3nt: TGTGCCAGCAGATCACCCCAGGGGAGAGGCGAGCAGTACTTC
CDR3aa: CASRSPQGRGEQYF

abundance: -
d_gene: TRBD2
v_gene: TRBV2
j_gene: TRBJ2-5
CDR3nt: TGTGCCAGCAACCTAGCGGGAGGAATCGGAGAGACCCAGTACTTC
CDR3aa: CASNLAGGIGETQYF

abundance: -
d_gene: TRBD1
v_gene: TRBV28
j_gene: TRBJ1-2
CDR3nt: TGTGCCAGCAGGCGACAGGGGATGGGGGGCTACACCTTC
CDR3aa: CASRRQGMGGYTF

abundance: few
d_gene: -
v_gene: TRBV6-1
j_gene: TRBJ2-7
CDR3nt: TGTGCCAGCAGCGAATCTGAGCTCGTCGGCTACGAGCAGTACTTC
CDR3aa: CASSESELVGYEQYF

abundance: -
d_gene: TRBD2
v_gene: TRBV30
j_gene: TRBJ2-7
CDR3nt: TGTGCCTGGAGTACTAGCGGGAGTAACGAGCAGTACTTC
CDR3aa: CAWSTSGSNEQYF

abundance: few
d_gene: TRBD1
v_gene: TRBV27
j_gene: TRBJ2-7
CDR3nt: TGTGCCAGCAGTCTCCTCCGGGACAGGACGGTCTACGAGCAGTACTTC
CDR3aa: CASSLLRDRTVYEQYF

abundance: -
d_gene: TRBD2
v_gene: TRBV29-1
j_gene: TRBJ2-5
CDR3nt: TGCAGCGTCACGCAGGGAGGGGAGACCCAGTACTTC
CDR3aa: CSVTQGGETQYF

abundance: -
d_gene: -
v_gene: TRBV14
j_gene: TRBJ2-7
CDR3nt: TGTGCCAGCAGCCAAGACGTCCGGGAGCAGTACTTC
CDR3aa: CASSQDVREQYF

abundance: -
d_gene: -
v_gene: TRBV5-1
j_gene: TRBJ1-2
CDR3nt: TGCGCCAGCAGCTTGGAAACACCTAACTATGGCTACACCTTC
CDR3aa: CASSLETPNYGYTF

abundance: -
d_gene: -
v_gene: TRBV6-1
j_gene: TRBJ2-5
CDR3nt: TGTGCCAGCAGTGAAACTTCGGACGGGGGTTGGGAGACCCAGTACTTC
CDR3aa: CASSETSDGGWETQYF